Listed here are 27 T cell receptor beta chains from one sample, sequenced in a study of T cells in Graves' hyperthyroidism and ophthalmopathy. The CDR3 regions of TCR beta were amplified from RNA transcripts. During a first-round RT-PCR of the TCR CDR3, the HTBI primer set was used. TCRdb re-called the multiplex PCR reads with MiXCR, one entry per CDR3 protein. Of a few hundred thousand distinct CDR3 sequences in the sample, 21% were seen once. The sample was blood. The receptor set was obtained from a woman between 45 and 65 years old with Graves' hyperthyroidism.

Here the CDR3 reads CASRRQGANSGNTIYF. The CDR3 bases are TGTGCCAGCAGGAGACAGGGGGCAAACTCTGGAAACACCATATATTTT. The chain carries TRBV6-1 and TRBJ1-3; 10 nucleotides agree with TRBD1. CDR1 and CDR2 from the germline V gene are MNHNS and SASEGT. J gave up 0 bases and V 6 bases, and 5 bases lay outside the gene matches. CDR3 length: 16 amino acids.

The gene calls are TRBV20-1 and TRBJ1-2, with 9 positions matching TRBD1. J was trimmed by 4 bases and V by 2 bases; bases with no gene match: 5. This CDR3 spans 14 amino acids. The germline V gene encodes CDR1 DFQATT and CDR2 SNEGSKA (reference sequence). This CDR3 reads CSARIATGGYGYTF. The CDR3 DNA sequence: TGCAGTGCTAGAATCGCGACAGGGGGCTATGGCTACACCTTC.

The CDR3 loop reads CASSLDVHSNQPQHF. DNA for the CDR3: TGTGCCAGCAGCTTAGATGTACATAGCAATCAGCCCCAGCATTTT. J is TRBJ1-5 and V is TRBV7-2; D is undetermined. The germline V gene encodes CDR1 SGHTA and CDR2 FQGNSA. The CDR3 is made up of 15 amino acids. V was cut by 1 base and J by 0 bases, with 7 bases left in between.

This clonotype was found a few times. The chain carries TRBV30 and TRBJ1-6, with D tentatively TRBD1 (6 bases). The CDR3 totals 17 residues. The V gene's germline CDR1 is GTSNPN and CDR2 SVGIG (reference sequence). The V and J ends lost 0 bases and 8 bases respectively, with 20 bases between them. This CDR3 is CAWSVQQGRDIYSPLHF. The CDR3 nucleotides read TGTGCCTGGAGTGTACAACAGGGACGGGATATTTATTCACCCCTCCACTTT.

The chain links TRBV12-3 or TRBV12-4 to TRBJ2-7; 12 bases fit TRBD1. Trimming cost V 7 bases and J 5 bases; bases outside gene matches: 6. This CDR3 region has 14 residues. The CDR3 coding sequence is TGTGCCAGCACCCCGGGACAGGGGGCCGACGAGCAGTACTTC. This encodes CASTPGQGADEQYF.

This clonotype has ten or more counts. The rearrangement joins TRBV9 to TRBJ2-5; D is unresolved. Between the trimmed V and J ends, which lost 4 bases and 7 bases, there was a span of 20 bases. CDR1 and CDR2 from the germline V gene are SGDLS and YYNGEE. CDR3 length equals 15 residues. The CDR3 bases are TGTGCCAGCAGCTTGGTCCCTTCCTCGGAATCGACCCAGTACTTC. Translated, it gives CASSLVPSSESTQYF. The full variable domain, in which reference TRBV9 and TRBJ2-5 provide the parts outside the CDR3, is DSGVTQTPKHLITATGQRVTLRCSPRSGDLSVYWYQQSLDQGLQFLIQYYNGEERAKGNILERFSAQQFPDLHSELNLSSLELGDSALYFCASSLVPSSESTQYFGPGTRLLVL.

This sequence joins TRBV6-1 and TRBJ2-2; a possible D gene is TRBD1 (6 bases). Between the trimmed V and J ends, which lost 6 bases and 3 bases, there was a span of 14 bases. This CDR3 spans 15 amino acids. The germline gives CDR1 MNHNS, CDR2 SASEGT. This chain's CDR3 is CASRTYKGDTGELFF. DNA of the CDR3: TGTGCCAGCAGGACCTACAAGGGGGACACCGGGGAGCTGTTTTTT.

This clonotype came up many times. This chain links TRBV28 with TRBJ1-5; D is unclear. V lost 3 bases and J lost 0, with 6 bases in between. Germline V gives CDR1 MDHEN, CDR2 SYDVKM. This CDR3 has 14 residues. The CDR3 DNA reads as TGTGCCAGCAGTTTGAGCCTTAGCAATCAGCCCCAGCATTTT. Translated, it gives CASSLSLSNQPQHF.

The chain combines TRBV20-1 with TRBJ1-1, with D maybe TRBD1 (6 bases). Per the germline V gene, CDR1 is DFQATT and CDR2 is SNEGSKA (reference sequence). The CDR3 contains 13 residues. V lost 3 bases and J lost 7, with 15 bases in between. CDR3 sequence: CSARRGTPHEAFF. CDR3 coding DNA: TGCAGTGCTAGGCGCGGGACACCTCATGAAGCTTTCTTT.

This clonotype was seen ten or more times. This chain uses TRBV5-4 with TRBJ2-5; D remains ambiguous. Germline-derived CDR1 and CDR2 are SGHNT and YYREEE (reference sequence). Trimming took off 4 bases at V and 0 bases at J, with 16 bases between the two ends. The CDR3 spans 16 residues. The CDR3 region has the DNA TGTGCCAGCAGCCCTCCGATGACTCAGTACCAAGAGACCCAGTACTTC. This sequence encodes CASSPPMTQYQETQYF.

This clonotype has just a few counts. The CDR3 DNA reads as TGCGCCAGCAGCTGGACAGGGAACTCGGGGACCGGGGAGCTGTTTTTT. It yields the protein CASSWTGNSGTGELFF. V and J are TRBV5-1 and TRBJ2-2; 8 positions agree with TRBD1. Unmatched junction bases numbered 9, after V lost 3 bases and J lost 5 bases. The CDR3 contains 16 residues. Germline V gene lookup returns CDR1 SGHRS and CDR2 YFSETQ. Using reference TRBV5-1 and TRBJ2-2 for the parts outside the CDR3, the full variable domain is KAGVTQTPRYLIKTRGQQVTLSCSPISGHRSVSWYQQTPGQGLQFLFEYFSETQRNKGNFPGRFSGRQFSNSRSEMNVSTLELGDSALYLCASSWTGNSGTGELFFGEGSRLTVL.

This clonotype was seen many times. CDR3 coding DNA: TGTGCCAGCGGCTCGGGACAGGTGTACGATGAGCAGTTCTTC. This encodes CASGSGQVYDEQFF. The chain joins TRBV2 to TRBJ2-1; 8 bases are a match to TRBD1. In germline, CDR1 is SNHLY, CDR2 FYNNEI. Losses at the gene ends were 8 bases for V and 8 bases for J; bases not matched to a gene: 11. The CDR3 consists of 14 residues. The full variable domain, in which reference TRBV2 and TRBJ2-1 provide the parts outside the CDR3, is EPEVTQTPSHQVTQMGQEVILRCVPISNHLYFYWYRQILGQKVEFLVSFYNNEISEKSEIFDDQFSVERPDGSNFTLKIRSTKLEDSAMYFCASGSGQVYDEQFFGPGTRLTVL.

The J gene is TRBJ2-4, the V gene TRBV6-5, with 7 bases fitting TRBD2. The germline V gene encodes CDR1 MNHEY and CDR2 SVGAGI. J was trimmed by 1 base and V by 2 bases; bases with no gene match: 11. The CDR3 consists of 18 residues. The CDR3 coding sequence is TGTGCCAGCAGTTACACACCTTCGAGCGGGGTGGCCAAAAACATTCAGTACTTC. The encoded protein is CASSYTPSSGVAKNIQYF.

A word on this clonotype: This may be a read error: a much more frequent sequence differs by one nucleotide. The chain couples TRBV27 to TRBJ1-1; 8 bases agree with TRBD1. Germline CDR1 is MNHEY and CDR2 is SMNVEV (reference sequence). The CDR3 has 17 amino acids. V trimming: 5 bases; J trimming: 0 bases; junction bases outside the gene matches: 11. The DNA for the CDR3 is TGTGCCAGCAGTCTCGAGGGACAGGTGTTTATGAACACTGAAGCTTTCTTT. It is translated as CASSLEGQVFMNTEAFF.

This clonotype appeared many times. The rearrangement uses TRBV5-1 and TRBJ2-3; D gene ambiguous. The CDR3 sequence is 15 residues long. Germline V gene sequence: CDR1 SGHRS, CDR2 YFSETQ. Trimming shortened V by 4 bases and J by 0 bases, and 12 bases separated the two germline ends. CDR3 sequence: CASSTSAVSTDTQYF. Here the CDR3 DNA reads TGCGCCAGCAGCACCTCCGCCGTCAGCACAGATACGCAGTATTTT.

Ten or more counts support this clonotype. The J gene is TRBJ2-1, the V gene TRBV3-1; 9 bases line up with TRBD2. This CDR3 is 17 amino acids long. J gave up 8 bases and V 1 base, and 12 bases lay outside the gene matches. The germline gives CDR1 LGHDT, CDR2 YNNKEL (reference sequence). CDR3 protein: CASSQVLAGDSIDEQFF. The DNA for the CDR3 is TGTGCCAGCAGCCAAGTTTTAGCGGGGGACTCCATCGATGAGCAGTTCTTC.

This clonotype has ten or more counts. Here the CDR3 DNA reads TGCGCCAGCAGCGTCACAACCTTCGGGGCCGTGGAGCAGTTCTTC. This codes for CASSVTTFGAVEQFF. J is TRBJ2-1 and V is TRBV5-1, with D perhaps assigned TRBD1 or TRBD2 (5 bases each). This CDR3 spans 15 amino acids. The V gene lost 4 bases and the J gene lost 10 bases, with 21 bases spanning the gap. The germline V gene has CDR1 SGHRS and CDR2 YFSETQ.

This clonotype has just a few counts. The J gene is TRBJ1-5, the V gene TRBV2; D not resolved. CDR1 is SNHLY, CDR2 FYNNEI, per germline. The CDR3 spans 15 residues. Trimming pared 3 bases from V and 0 bases from J, leaving 9 bases between. The CDR3 region is CASSESGNSNQPQHF. The CDR3 DNA is TGTGCCAGCAGTGAGTCAGGAAATAGCAATCAGCCCCAGCATTTT.

This clonotype has ten or more counts. The V gene is TRBV18, the J gene TRBJ2-7, with TRBD2 identical over 7 bases. Germline V gene sequence: CDR1 KGHSH, CDR2 LQKENI. V lost 3 bases and J lost 3; bases outside the gene matches: 5. The length of the CDR3 is 14 residues. DNA for the CDR3: TGTGCCAGCTCACCCGGACTAGTTAACTACGAGCAGTACTTC. Translated, it gives CASSPGLVNYEQYF.

The sample holds many counts of this clonotype. The J gene is TRBJ2-1, the V gene TRBV30; 7 positions match TRBD2. Germline lookup yields CDR1 GTSNPN and CDR2 SVGIG (reference sequence). V lost 5 bases, J lost 12 bases, and 10 bases stayed unmatched. The CDR3 spans 12 residues. The CDR3 sequence is CAWGKREVMQFF. The CDR3 DNA follows: TGTGCCTGGGGCAAGCGGGAAGTGATGCAGTTCTTC.

This chain joins TRBV6-2 or TRBV6-3 and TRBJ1-2, with D possibly being TRBD1 (5 bases). Germline CDR1 is MNHEY and CDR2 is SVGEGT. This CDR3 is 16 amino acids long. V lost 4 bases and J 0 bases, leaving 15 bases between the germline ends. The CDR3 sequence is CASSCGGRASNYGYTF. For the CDR3, the DNA is TGTGCCAGCAGTTGCGGCGGCAGGGCCTCTAACTATGGCTACACCTTC.

This clonotype was recorded many times. This chain uses TRBV28 with TRBJ2-1, with 9 bases matching TRBD1. J was trimmed by 8 bases and V by 6 bases; bases with no gene match: 17. CDR1 and CDR2 from the germline V gene are MDHEN and SYDVKM. The CDR3 has 17 amino acids. CDR3 sequence reads: CASSPWSPGQGAHEQFF. CDR3 coding DNA: TGTGCCAGCAGCCCCTGGTCACCGGGACAGGGTGCCCATGAGCAGTTCTTC.

This clonotype was observed at least ten times. The V gene is TRBV9, the J gene TRBJ1-6; a possible D gene is TRBD1 (6 bases). The CDR3 totals 13 residues. The V gene's germline CDR1 is SGDLS and CDR2 YYNGEE. The V gene lost 3 bases and the J gene lost 10 bases, with 11 bases spanning the gap. CDR3 nucleotide sequence: TGTGCCAGCAGCGAAATGACAGGATCACCCCTCCACTTT. This sequence encodes CASSEMTGSPLHF.

This CDR3 is CAGWDCNEQYF. CDR3 coding DNA: TGCGCCGGCTGGGACTGCAACGAGCAGTACTTC. V and J are TRBV10-1 and TRBJ2-7; maybe TRBD2 (6 bases). Germline lookup yields CDR1 WNHNN and CDR2 SYGVQD (reference sequence). The CDR3 consists of 11 residues. The V end lost 11 bases, the J end lost 5 bases, and 13 bases lay between the germline ends.

In its sample, this clonotype was seen many times. CDR3 in amino acids: CASTTVALNTEAFF. For the CDR3, the DNA is TGTGCCAGCACGACAGTGGCTTTGAACACTGAAGCTTTCTTT. This chain connects TRBV7-9 to TRBJ1-1; maybe TRBD1 (5 bases). The CDR3 runs to 14 residues. Germline values: CDR1 SEHNR, CDR2 FQNEAQ (reference sequence). V was trimmed by 7 bases and J by 0 bases, leaving 12 bases between them.

The table lists this clonotype with many counts. The genes are TRBV18 and TRBJ2-5; 8 bases align to TRBD1. CDR1 and CDR2 (germline): KGHSH, LQKENI. The CDR3 is made up of 15 amino acids. The trim removed 2 bases at V and 5 bases at J, leaving 7 bases unmatched. The chain's CDR3 is CASSPGTGLGETQYF. CDR3 sequence (DNA): TGTGCCAGCTCACCAGGGACAGGCCTCGGGGAGACCCAGTACTTC.

This clonotype was picked up many times. V and J are TRBV28 and TRBJ2-2; tentative D call: TRBD1 (5 bases). The CDR3 is 15 amino acids. Germline V CDR1 and CDR2: MDHEN, SYDVKM. V was shortened by 1 base and J by 1 base, with 7 bases between the two germline ends. CDR3 amino acids: CASSLLGQNTGELFF. The CDR3 DNA follows: TGTGCCAGCAGTTTATTAGGACAGAACACCGGGGAGCTGTTTTTT. The full variable domain, with the rest looked up from reference TRBV28 and TRBJ2-2, is DVKVTQSSRYLVKRTGEKVFLECVQDMDHENMFWYRQDPGLGLRLIYFSYDVKMKEKGDIPEGYSVSREKKERFSLILESASTNQTSMYLCASSLLGQNTGELFFGEGSRLTVL.